This T cell receptor beta chain is drawn from a study of T cell responses to AZD1222 COVID-19 vaccine. There are 16 residues in the CDR3. Germline-derived CDR1 and CDR2 are LNHDA and SQIVND (reference sequence). The V segment lost 8 bases and the J segment 0 bases; nucleotides outside the gene matches: 6. Overall study results and limits: Variant regions that are unmutated are reportedly the target of nearly half of spike-specific TCRs. Baseline seropositivity occurred in only a handful of AZD1222 recipients.

Clones were read by immunoSEQ multiplex PCR, and TCRdb kept only the in-frame ones, dropping some. The sample holds some 69,000 clones; roughly 80% are singletons and the top ten take over 13%. A remark on this clone: The antigen is unknown.

This chain links TRBV19 with TRBJ2-6, with 8 bases matching TRBD1. The sequence was collected from an adult who received the AZD1222 COVID-19 vaccine. The starting material was peripheral blood, obtained 28 days after the second AZD1222 dose. Here the CDR3 DNA reads TGTGCCAGTGGCGGGGACAGGCCCTCTGGGGCCAACGTCCTGACTTTC. This sequence encodes CASGGDRPSGANVLTF.